These 4 T cell receptor beta chains originate from one sample sequenced in a study of prognosis after radiotherapy for stage I lung cancer. The genomic DNA TCR beta CDR3 region underwent two rounds of multiplex PCR. Primers targeting each individual TRBV and TRBJ gene were applied in first-round PCR. One entry per CDR3 protein, called by TCRdb with MiXCR from the multiplex PCR reads. The sample consists of about 20,000 distinct CDR3 sequences, roughly 45% of them appearing once. The material was PBMCs, obtained before or after stereotactic body radiation therapy (not recorded which). The receptors here all came from a donor aged 50 or older with non-small cell lung cancer.

This clonotype was counted ten times or more. This may be a read error: a much more frequent sequence differs by one nucleotide. The chain employs TRBV5-1 and TRBJ2-7; TRBD2 aligns across 9 bases. Germline V gives CDR1 SGHRS, CDR2 YFSETQ. The CDR3 runs 15 residues. Written as DNA, the CDR3 is TGCACCAGCAGCCCGAAGACTAGCGGAGCCTACGAGCAGTACTTC. Protein product: CTSSPKTSGAYEQYF. The full variable domain, completed using reference TRBV5-1 and TRBJ2-7, is KAGVTQTPRYLIKTRGQQVTLSCSPISGHRSVSWYQQTPGQGLQFLFEYFSETQRNKGNFPGRFSGRQFSNSRSEMNVSTLELGDSALYLCTSSPKTSGAYEQYFGPGTRLTVT.

The chain links TRBV27 to TRBJ2-3, with no clear D. CDR3 length: 11 amino acids. Germline CDR1 is MNHEY and CDR2 is SMNVEV (reference sequence). V lost 5 bases to trimming and J lost 2 bases, with 2 bases between them. The CDR3: CASSNTDTQYF. DNA for the CDR3: TGTGCCAGCAGTAACACAGATACGCAGTATTTT.

In this sample, this clonotype turned up many times. This chain connects TRBV9 to TRBJ2-1; 7 positions match TRBD1. The CDR3 extends over 19 amino acids. With 4 bases clipped from V and 0 bases from J, the junction kept 16 bases outside the gene matches. The germline V gene has CDR1 SGDLS and CDR2 YYNGEE. The CDR3 loop is CASSPRTGVTVSSYNEQFF. In nucleotides, the CDR3 is TGTGCCAGCAGCCCCCGGACAGGCGTGACAGTAAGCTCCTACAATGAGCAGTTCTTC. The whole variable domain, remainder taken from reference TRBV9 and TRBJ2-1, is DSGVTQTPKHLITATGQRVTLRCSPRSGDLSVYWYQQSLDQGLQFLIQYYNGEERAKGNILERFSAQQFPDLHSELNLSSLELGDSALYFCASSPRTGVTVSSYNEQFFGPGTRLTVL.

This clonotype came up many times. The gene calls are TRBV7-6 and TRBJ2-1, with TRBD1 matching 7 bases. V dropped 3 bases and J dropped 5; count of bases not matched to a gene: 10. The CDR3 loop spans 16 amino acids. Germline CDR1 reads SGHVS; CDR2 reads FNYEAQ. The CDR3 spells CASSFADRVKNNEQFF. DNA for the CDR3: TGTGCCAGCAGCTTCGCCGACAGGGTAAAAAACAATGAGCAGTTCTTC.